The entry that follows covers one T cell receptor beta chain sequence. This record belongs to a study of control samples from healthy donors and cancer patients. Between the trimmed V and J ends, which lost 3 bases and 7 bases, there was a span of 5 bases. Looked up from germline, CDR1 is MDHEN and CDR2 is SYDVKM. This CDR3 is 11 amino acids long. Sequenced by immunoSEQ multiplex PCR; TCRdb stores in-frame clones only, minus some. The table shows 150,000 or so clones, with 70% to 90% occurring only once. This rearrangement joins TRBV28 to TRBJ2-3; the D is unclear. The specimen was blood. The receptor comes from a young man in good health. CDR3 in amino acids: CASSFRHTQYF. DNA for the CDR3: TGTGCCAGCAGTTTTAGGCATACGCAGTATTTT.